This TCR beta chain was documented in a study of glioma-infiltrating T cells. Study-level findings and limits: Gliomas, especially low-grade, showed above-expected tissue-blood divergence; non-neoplastic patients showed below. Only very few CDR3 sequences appeared in both tissue and blood.

Trimming shortened V by 5 bases and J by 10 bases, and 18 bases separated the two germline ends. Germline-derived CDR1 and CDR2 are MNHNS and SASEGT. There are 13 residues in the CDR3. TCR alpha and beta CDR3 regions were amplified from RNA using iRepertoire nested multiplex PCR. Tissue mRNA or PBMC total RNA, roughly 100-400 ng, went into one-step reverse transcription and amplification. MiXCR, run by TCRdb on the multiplex PCR reads, gives a single entry per CDR3 protein. The table includes more than 110,000 distinct CDR3 sequences, around 40% detected once. On this clonotype itself: Its antigen is not known.

The origin of this receptor is a human donor with low-grade glioma or glioblastoma, undergoing nonglioma brain surgery, or in good health (not recorded which). The specimen was glioma tissue, nonneoplastic brain tissue, or PBMCs (not recorded which). The rearrangement links TRBV6-1 to TRBJ2-7; D remains unclear. CDR3 bases: TGTGCCAGCAGTTATCCGGCCGGAGAGGCCCAGTACTTC. It translates to CASSYPAGEAQYF.